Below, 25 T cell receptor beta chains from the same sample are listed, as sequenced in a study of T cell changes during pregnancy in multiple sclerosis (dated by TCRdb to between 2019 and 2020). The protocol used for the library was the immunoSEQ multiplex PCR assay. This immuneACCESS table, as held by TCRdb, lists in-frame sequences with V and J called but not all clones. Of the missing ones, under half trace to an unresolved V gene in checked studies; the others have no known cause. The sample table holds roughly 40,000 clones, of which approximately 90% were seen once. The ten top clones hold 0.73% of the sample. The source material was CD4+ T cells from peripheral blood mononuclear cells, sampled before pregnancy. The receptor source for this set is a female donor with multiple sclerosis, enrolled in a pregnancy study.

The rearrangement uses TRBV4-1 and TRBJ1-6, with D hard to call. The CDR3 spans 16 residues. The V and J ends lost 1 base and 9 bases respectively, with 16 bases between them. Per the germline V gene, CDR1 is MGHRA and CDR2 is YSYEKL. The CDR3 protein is CASSQVLRQEGSPLHF. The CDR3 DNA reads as TGCGCCAGCAGCCAAGTTCTTCGTCAGGAGGGTTCACCCCTCCACTTT.

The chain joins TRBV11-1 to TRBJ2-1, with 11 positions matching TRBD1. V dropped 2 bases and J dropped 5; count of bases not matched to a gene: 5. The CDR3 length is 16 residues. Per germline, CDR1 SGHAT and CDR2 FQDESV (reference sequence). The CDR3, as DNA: TGTGCCAGCAGCTTAATGGGACAGGGGGGGCACAATGAGCAGTTCTTC. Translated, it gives CASSLMGQGGHNEQFF.

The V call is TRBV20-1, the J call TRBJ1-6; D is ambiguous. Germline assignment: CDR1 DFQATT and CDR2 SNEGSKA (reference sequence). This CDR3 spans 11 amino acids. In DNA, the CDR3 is TGCAGCGTCGGCGAGGTTTCACCCCTCCACTTT. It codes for CSVGEVSPLHF.

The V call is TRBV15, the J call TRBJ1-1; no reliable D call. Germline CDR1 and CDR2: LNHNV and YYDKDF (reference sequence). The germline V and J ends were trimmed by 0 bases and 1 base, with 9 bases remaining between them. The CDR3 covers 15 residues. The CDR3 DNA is TGTGCCACCAGCAGAGAGAACACCAAGAACACTGAAGCTTTCTTT. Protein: CATSRENTKNTEAFF.

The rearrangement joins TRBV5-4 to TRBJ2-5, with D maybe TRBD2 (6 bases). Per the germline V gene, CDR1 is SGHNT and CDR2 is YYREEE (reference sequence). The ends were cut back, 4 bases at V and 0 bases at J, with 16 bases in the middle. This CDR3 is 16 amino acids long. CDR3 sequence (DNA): TGTGCCAGCAGCCCGCAAAGTAGCGGACACCAAGAGACCCAGTACTTC. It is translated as CASSPQSSGHQETQYF.

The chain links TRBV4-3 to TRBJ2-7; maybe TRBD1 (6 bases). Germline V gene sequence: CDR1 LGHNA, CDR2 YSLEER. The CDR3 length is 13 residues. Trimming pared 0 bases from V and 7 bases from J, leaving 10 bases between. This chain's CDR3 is CASSQDQGTEQYF. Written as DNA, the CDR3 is TGCGCCAGCAGCCAAGATCAAGGGACAGAGCAGTACTTC.

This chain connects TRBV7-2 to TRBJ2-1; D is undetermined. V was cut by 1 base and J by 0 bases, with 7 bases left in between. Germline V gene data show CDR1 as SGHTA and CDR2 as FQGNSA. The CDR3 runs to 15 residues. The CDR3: CASSLDESSYNEQFF. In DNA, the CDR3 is TGTGCCAGCAGCTTAGACGAGAGCTCCTACAATGAGCAGTTCTTC.

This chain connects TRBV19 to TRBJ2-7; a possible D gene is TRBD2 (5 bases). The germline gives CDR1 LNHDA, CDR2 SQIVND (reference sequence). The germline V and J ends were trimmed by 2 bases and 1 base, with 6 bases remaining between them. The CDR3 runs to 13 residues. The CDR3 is CASSIWESYEQYF. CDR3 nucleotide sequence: TGTGCCAGTAGTATATGGGAGTCCTACGAGCAGTACTTC. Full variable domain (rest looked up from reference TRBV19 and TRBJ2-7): DGGITQSPKYLFRKEGQNVTLSCEQNLNHDAMYWYRQDPGQGLRLIYYSQIVNDFQKGDIAEGYSVSREKKESFPLTVTSAQKNPTAFYLCASSIWESYEQYFGPGTRLTVT.

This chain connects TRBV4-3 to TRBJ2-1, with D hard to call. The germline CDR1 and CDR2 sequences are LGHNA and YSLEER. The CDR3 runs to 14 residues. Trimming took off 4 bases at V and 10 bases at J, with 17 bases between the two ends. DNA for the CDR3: TGCGCCAGCAGCCCCTCAGTAGGAGTGAGGGAGCAGTTCTTC. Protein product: CASSPSVGVREQFF.

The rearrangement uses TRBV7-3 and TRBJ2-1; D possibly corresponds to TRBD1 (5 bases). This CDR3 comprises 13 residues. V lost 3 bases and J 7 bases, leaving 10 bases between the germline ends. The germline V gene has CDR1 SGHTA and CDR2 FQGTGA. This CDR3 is CASSFPGLNEQFF. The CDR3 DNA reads TGTGCCAGCAGCTTCCCAGGGTTGAATGAGCAGTTCTTC. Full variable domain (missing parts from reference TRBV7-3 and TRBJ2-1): GAGVSQTPSNKVTEKGKYVELRCDPISGHTALYWYRQSLGQGPEFLIYFQGTGAADDSGLPNDRFFAVRPEGSVSTLKIQRTERGDSAVYLCASSFPGLNEQFFGPGTRLTVL.

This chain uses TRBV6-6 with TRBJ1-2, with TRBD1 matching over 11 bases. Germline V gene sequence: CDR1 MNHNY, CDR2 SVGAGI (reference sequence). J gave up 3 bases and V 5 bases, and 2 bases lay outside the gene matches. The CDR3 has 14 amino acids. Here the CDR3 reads CASSRTGGDYGYTF. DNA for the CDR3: TGTGCCAGCAGTAGGACAGGGGGCGACTATGGCTACACCTTC.

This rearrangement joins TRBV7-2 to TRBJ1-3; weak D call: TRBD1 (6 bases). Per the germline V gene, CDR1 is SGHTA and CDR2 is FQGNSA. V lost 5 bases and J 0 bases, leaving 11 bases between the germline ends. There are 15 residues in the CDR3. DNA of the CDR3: TGTGCCAGCAGCCAATCGACAGGCTCTGGAAACACCATATATTTT. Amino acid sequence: CASSQSTGSGNTIYF.

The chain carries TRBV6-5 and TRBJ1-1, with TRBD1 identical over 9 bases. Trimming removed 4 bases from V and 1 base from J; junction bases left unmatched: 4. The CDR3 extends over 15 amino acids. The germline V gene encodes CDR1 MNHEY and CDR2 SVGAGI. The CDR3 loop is CASSSGQGTNTEAFF. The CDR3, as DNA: TGTGCCAGCAGTTCCGGACAGGGGACGAACACTGAAGCTTTCTTT.

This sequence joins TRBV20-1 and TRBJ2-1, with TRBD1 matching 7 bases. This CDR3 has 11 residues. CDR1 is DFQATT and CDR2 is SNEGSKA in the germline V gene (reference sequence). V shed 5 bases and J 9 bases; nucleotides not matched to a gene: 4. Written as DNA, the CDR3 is TGCAGTGCTGAGACAGGGATTGAGCAGTTCTTC. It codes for CSAETGIEQFF.

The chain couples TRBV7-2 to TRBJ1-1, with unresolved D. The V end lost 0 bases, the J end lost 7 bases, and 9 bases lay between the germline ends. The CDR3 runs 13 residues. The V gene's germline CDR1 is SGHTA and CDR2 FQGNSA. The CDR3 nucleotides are TGTGCCAGCAGCTTAGCCACAGCATTTGAAGCTTTCTTT. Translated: CASSLATAFEAFF.

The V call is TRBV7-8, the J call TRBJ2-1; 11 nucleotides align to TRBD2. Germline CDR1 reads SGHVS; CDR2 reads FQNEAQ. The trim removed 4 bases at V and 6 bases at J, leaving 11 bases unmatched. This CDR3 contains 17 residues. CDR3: CASSSRPSLAGGNEQFF. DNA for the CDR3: TGTGCCAGCAGCTCCCGCCCTTCGCTAGCGGGGGGCAATGAGCAGTTCTTC.

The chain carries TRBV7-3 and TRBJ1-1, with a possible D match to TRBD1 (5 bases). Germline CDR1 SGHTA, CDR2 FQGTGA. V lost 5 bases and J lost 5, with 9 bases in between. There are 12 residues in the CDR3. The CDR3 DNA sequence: TGTGCCAGCAGCCCTCCAGGGACTGAAGCTTTCTTT. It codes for CASSPPGTEAFF.

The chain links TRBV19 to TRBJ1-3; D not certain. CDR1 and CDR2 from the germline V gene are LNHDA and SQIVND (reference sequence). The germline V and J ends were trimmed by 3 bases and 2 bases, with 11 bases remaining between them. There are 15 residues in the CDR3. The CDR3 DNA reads TGTGCCAGTAGTATTGAGAGGGCACCTGGAAACACCATATATTTT. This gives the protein CASSIERAPGNTIYF.

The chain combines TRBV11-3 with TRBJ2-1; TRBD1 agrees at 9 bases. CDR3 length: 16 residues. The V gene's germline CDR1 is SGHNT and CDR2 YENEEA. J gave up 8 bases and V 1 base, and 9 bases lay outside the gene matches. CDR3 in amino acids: CASSLGDRVKGDEQFF. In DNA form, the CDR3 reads TGTGCCAGCAGCTTAGGGGACAGGGTGAAAGGCGATGAGCAGTTCTTC.

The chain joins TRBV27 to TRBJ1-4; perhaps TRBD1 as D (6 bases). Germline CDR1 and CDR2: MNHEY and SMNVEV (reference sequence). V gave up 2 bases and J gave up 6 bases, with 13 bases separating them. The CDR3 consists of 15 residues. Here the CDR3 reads CASSLKGGAHEKLFF. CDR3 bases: TGTGCCAGCAGTTTAAAGGGGGGGGCGCATGAAAAACTGTTTTTT.

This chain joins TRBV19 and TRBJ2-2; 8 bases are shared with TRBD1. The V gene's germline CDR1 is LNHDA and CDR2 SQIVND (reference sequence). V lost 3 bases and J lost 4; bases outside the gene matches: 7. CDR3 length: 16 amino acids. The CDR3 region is CASSIGPTGGTGELFF. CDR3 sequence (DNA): TGTGCCAGTAGTATCGGTCCCACAGGGGGCACCGGGGAGCTGTTTTTT.

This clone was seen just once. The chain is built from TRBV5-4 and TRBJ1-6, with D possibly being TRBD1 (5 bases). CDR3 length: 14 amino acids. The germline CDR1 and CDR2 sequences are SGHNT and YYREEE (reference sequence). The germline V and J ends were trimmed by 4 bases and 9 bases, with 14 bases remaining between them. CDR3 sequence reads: CASSHRGIGSPLHF. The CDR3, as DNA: TGTGCCAGCAGCCACCGGGGGATTGGTTCACCCCTCCACTTT.

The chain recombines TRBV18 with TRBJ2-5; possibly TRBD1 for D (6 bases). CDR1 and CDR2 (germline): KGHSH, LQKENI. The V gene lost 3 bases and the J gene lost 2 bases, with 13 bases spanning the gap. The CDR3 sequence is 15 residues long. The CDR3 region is CASSPGSGQQETQYF. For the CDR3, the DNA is TGTGCCAGCTCACCCGGCAGCGGACAGCAAGAGACCCAGTACTTC.

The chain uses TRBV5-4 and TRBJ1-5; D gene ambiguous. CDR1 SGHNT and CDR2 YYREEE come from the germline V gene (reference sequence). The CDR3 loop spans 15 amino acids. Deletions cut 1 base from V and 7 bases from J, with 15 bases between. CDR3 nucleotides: TGTGCCAGCAGCTTGATTTTCCGGGGAAGGCAGCCCCAGCATTTT. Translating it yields CASSLIFRGRQPQHF.

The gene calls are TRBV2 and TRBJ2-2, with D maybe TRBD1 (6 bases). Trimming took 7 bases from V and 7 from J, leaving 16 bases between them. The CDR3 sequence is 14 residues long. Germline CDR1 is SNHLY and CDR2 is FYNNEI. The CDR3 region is CASTEDWGRGELFF. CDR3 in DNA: TGTGCCAGCACAGAGGACTGGGGGCGCGGGGAGCTGTTTTTT.